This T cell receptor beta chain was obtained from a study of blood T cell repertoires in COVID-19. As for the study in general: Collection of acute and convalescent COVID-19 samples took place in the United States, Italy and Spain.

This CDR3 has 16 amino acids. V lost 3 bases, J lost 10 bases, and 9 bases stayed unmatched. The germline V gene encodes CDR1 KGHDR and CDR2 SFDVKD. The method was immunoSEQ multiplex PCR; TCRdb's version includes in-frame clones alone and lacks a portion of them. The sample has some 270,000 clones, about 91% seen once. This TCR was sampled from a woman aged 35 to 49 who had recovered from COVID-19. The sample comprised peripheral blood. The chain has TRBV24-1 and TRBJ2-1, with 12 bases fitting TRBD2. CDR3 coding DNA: TGTGCCACCAGTGATCCGACAGGACTAGCGGGGTGGGAGCAGTTCTTC. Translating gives CATSDPTGLAGWEQFF.